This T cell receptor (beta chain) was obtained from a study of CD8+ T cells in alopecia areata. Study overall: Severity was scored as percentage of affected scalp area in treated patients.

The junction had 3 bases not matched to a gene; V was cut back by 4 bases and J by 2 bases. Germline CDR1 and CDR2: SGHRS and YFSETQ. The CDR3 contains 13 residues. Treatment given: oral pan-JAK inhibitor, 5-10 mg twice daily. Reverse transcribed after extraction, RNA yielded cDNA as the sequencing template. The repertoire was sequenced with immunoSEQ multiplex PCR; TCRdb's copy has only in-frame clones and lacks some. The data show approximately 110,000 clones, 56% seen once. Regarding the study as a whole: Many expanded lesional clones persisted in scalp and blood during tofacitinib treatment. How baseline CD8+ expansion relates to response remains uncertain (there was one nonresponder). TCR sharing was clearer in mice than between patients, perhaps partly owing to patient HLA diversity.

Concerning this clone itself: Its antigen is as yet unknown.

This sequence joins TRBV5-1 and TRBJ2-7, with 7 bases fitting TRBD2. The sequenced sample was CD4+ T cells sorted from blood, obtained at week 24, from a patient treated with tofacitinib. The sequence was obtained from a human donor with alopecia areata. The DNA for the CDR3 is TGCGCCAGCAGCGTTGCGGGGGCCTACGAGCAGTACTTC. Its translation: CASSVAGAYEQYF.